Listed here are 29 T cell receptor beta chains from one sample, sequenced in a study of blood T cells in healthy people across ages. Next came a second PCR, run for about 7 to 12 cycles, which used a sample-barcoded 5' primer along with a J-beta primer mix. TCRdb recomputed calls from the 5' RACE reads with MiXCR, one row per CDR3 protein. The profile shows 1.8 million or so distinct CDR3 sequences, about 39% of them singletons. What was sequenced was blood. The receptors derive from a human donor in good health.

Here the CDR3 DNA reads TGCGCCAGCAGCTTGGTTCCGAGGGCTGAAGCTTTCTTT. Protein: CASSLVPRAEAFF. The chain has TRBV5-1 and TRBJ1-1; D is ambiguous. Germline assignment: CDR1 SGHRS and CDR2 YFSETQ. The CDR3 spans 13 residues. V was cut by 0 bases and J by 6 bases, with 9 bases left in between. The full variable domain, in which reference TRBV5-1 and TRBJ1-1 provide the parts outside the CDR3, is KAGVTQTPRYLIKTRGQQVTLSCSPISGHRSVSWYQQTPGQGLQFLFEYFSETQRNKGNFPGRFSGRQFSNSRSEMNVSTLELGDSALYLCASSLVPRAEAFFGQGTRLTVV.

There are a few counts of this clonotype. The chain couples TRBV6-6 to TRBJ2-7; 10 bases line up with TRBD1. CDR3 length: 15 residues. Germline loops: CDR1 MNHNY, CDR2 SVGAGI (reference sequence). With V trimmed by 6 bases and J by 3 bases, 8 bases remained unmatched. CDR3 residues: CASRRQGAGIYEQYF. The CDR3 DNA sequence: TGTGCCAGCAGAAGACAGGGGGCCGGTATCTACGAGCAGTACTTC.

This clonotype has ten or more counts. CDR3 residues: CASSPQGARKLFF. DNA for the CDR3: TGTGCCAGCAGCCCACAGGGGGCGCGGAAACTGTTTTTT. The V call is TRBV11-2, the J call TRBJ1-4; TRBD1 agrees at 9 bases. CDR1 SGHAT and CDR2 FQNNGV come from the germline V gene. This CDR3 is 13 amino acids long. Germline trimming cut 5 bases from V and 11 bases from J; bases unmatched to any gene: 6. Drawing the rest from reference TRBV11-2 and TRBJ1-4, the complete variable domain is EAGVAQSPRYKIIEKRQSVAFWCNPISGHATLYWYQQILGQGPKLLIQFQNNGVVDDSQLPKDRFSAERLKGVDSTLKIQPAKLEDSAVYLCASSPQGARKLFFGSGTQLSVL.

The CDR3 is CASSDEGAIQYF. The CDR3 nucleotides read TGTGCCAGCAGTGACGAGGGGGCCATTCAGTACTTC. The chain uses TRBV6-1 and TRBJ2-4; 7 bases fit TRBD1. The germline V gene has CDR1 MNHNS and CDR2 SASEGT. The CDR3 has 12 residues. V was pared by 3 bases and J by 9 bases, with 2 bases of the junction left unmatched.

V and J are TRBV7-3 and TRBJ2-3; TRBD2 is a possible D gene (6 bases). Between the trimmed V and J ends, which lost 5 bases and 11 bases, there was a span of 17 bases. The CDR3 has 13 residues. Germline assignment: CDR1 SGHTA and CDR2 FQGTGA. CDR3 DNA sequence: TGTGCCAGCAGCCCCCTGCCTGGGGAGGAGCAGTATTTT. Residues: CASSPLPGEEQYF.

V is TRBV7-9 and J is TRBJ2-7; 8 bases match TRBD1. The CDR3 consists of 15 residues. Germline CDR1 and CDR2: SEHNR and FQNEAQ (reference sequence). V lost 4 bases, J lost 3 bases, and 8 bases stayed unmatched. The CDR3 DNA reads TGTGCCAGCAGCTCCCGGACAGGGTTTGTCTACGAGCAGTACTTC. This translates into CASSSRTGFVYEQYF.

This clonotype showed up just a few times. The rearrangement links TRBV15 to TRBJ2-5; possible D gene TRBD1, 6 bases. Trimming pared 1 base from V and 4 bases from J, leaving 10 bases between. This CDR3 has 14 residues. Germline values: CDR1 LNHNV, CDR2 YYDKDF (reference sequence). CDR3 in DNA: TGTGCCACCAGCAGAGCCTCCAGGGGAGAGACCCAGTACTTC. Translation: CATSRASRGETQYF. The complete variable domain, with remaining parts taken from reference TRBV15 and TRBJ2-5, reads DAMVIQNPRYQVTQFGKPVTLSCSQTLNHNVMYWYQQKSSQAPKLLFHYYDKDFNNEADTPDNFQSRRPNTSFCFLDIRSPGLGDTAMYLCATSRASRGETQYFGPGTRLLVL.

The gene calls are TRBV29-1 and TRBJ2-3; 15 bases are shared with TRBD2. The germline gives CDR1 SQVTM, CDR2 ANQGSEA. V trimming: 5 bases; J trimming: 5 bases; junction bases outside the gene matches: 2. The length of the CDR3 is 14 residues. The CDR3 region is CSVRTSGGVDTQYF. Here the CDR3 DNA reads TGCAGCGTTCGGACTAGCGGGGGGGTAGATACGCAGTATTTT.

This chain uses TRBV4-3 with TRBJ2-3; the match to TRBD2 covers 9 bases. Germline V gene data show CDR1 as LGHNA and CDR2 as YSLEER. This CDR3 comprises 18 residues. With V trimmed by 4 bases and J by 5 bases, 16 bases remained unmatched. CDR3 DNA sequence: TGCGCCAGCAGCCGATACGGACCCGGGACTAGCAGAGTAGATACGCAGTATTTT. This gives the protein CASSRYGPGTSRVDTQYF.

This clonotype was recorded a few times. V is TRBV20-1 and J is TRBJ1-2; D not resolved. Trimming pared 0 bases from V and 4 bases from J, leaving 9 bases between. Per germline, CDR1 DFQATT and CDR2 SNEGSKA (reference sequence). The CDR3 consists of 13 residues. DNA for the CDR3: TGCAGTGCTAGAGAAGGACCGCGCTATGGCTACACCTTC. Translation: CSAREGPRYGYTF.

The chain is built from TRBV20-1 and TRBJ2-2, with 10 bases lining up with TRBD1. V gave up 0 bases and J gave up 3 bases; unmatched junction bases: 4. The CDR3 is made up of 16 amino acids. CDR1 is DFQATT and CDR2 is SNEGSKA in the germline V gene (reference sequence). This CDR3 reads CSARDRGTGDTGELFF. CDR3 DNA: TGCAGTGCTAGAGATAGGGGGACAGGGGACACCGGGGAGCTGTTTTTT.

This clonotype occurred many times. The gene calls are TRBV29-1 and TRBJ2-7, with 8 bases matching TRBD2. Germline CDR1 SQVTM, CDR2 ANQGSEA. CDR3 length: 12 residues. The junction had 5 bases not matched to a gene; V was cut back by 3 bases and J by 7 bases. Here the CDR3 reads CSVDGGAQEQYF. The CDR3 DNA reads TGCAGCGTTGACGGGGGGGCTCAAGAGCAGTACTTC.

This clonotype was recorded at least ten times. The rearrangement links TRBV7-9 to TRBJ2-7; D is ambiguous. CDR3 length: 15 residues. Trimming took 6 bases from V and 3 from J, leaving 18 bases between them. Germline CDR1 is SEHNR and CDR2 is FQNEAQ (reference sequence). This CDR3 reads CASSPHFGELYEQYF. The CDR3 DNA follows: TGTGCCAGCAGTCCACACTTCGGCGAACTCTACGAGCAGTACTTC.

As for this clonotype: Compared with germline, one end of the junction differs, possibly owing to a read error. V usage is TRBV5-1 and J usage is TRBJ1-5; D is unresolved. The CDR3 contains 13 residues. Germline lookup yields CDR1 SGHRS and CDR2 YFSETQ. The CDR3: CTSKGGGSGDMHF. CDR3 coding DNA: TGCACCAGCAAGGGTGGAGGATCTGGAGACATGCATTTT.

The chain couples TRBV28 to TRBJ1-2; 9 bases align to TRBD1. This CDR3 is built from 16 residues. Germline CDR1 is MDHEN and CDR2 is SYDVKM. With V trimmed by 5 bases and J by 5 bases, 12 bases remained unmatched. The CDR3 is CASSITQGAVSYGYTF. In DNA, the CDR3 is TGTGCCAGCAGTATCACACAGGGGGCGGTTTCGTATGGCTACACCTTC.

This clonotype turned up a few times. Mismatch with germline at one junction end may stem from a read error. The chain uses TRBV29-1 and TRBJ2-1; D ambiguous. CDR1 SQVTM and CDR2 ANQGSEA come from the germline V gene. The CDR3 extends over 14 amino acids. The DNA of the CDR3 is TGCGGCGTCGCCGAACGGGTACCCTACAATGAGCAGTTCTTC. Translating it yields CGVAERVPYNEQFF.

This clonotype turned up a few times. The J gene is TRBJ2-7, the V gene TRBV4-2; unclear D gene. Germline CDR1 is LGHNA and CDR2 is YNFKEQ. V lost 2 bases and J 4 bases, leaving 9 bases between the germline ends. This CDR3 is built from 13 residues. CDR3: CASSQLAQYEQYF. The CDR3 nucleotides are TGTGCCAGCAGCCAATTAGCCCAATACGAGCAGTACTTC.

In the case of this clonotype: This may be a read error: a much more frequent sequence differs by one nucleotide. Here the CDR3 DNA reads TGCAGCGCTGAGAGGCAGTATGGCTACACCTTC. It codes for CSAERQYGYTF. The rearrangement joins TRBV29-1 to TRBJ1-2; no reliable D call. Germline CDR1 reads SQVTM; CDR2 reads ANQGSEA. V lost 7 bases and J lost 5, with 11 bases in between. The CDR3 is 11 amino acids.

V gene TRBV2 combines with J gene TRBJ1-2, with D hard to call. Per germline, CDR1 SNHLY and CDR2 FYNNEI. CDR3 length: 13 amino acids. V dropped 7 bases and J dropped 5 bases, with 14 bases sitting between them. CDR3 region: CASIEETAYGYTF. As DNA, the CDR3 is TGTGCCAGCATAGAGGAGACGGCATATGGCTACACCTTC.

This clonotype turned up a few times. CDR3 sequence: CASSSGRGEFAYEQYF. The DNA for the CDR3 is TGTGCCAGCAGCTCGGGCAGGGGAGAATTCGCCTACGAGCAGTACTTC. This rearrangement joins TRBV13 to TRBJ2-5; weak D call: TRBD1 (6 bases). The J call may be faulty, since TRBJ2-7 better matches the DNA end. Germline CDR1 PRHDT, CDR2 FYEKMQ (reference sequence). This CDR3 is built from 16 residues.

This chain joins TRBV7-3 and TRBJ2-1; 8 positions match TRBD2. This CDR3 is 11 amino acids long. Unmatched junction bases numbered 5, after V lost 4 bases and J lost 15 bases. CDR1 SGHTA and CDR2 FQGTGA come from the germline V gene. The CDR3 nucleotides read TGTGCCAGCAGCTCGGGGGGGGTGAGGTTCTTC. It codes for CASSSGGVRFF.

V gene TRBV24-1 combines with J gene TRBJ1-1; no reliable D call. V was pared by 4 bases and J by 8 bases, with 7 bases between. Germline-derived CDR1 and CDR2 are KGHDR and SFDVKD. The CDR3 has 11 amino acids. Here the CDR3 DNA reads TGTGCCACCAGTGACCTGGGGGAAGCTTTCTTT. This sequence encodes CATSDLGEAFF.

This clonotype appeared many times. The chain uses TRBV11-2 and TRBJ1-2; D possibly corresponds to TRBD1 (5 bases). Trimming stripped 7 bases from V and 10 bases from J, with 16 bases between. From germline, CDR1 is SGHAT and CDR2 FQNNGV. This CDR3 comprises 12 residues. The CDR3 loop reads CASTNQGAAYTF. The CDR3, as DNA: TGTGCCAGCACCAACCAAGGGGCCGCCTACACCTTC.

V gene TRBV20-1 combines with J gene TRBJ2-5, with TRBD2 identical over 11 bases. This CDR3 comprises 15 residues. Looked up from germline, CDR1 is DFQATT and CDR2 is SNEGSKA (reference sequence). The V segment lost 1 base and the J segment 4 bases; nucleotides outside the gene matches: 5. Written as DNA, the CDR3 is TGCAGTGCTAGAGCTTTAGCGGGGGGGCTAGAGACCCAGTACTTC. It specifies CSARALAGGLETQYF.

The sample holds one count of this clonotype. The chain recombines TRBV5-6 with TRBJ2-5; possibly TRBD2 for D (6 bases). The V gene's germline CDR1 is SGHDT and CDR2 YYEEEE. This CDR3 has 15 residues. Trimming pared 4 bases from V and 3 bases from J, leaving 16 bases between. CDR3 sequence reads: CASSRPRGGEETQYF. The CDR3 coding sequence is TGTGCCAGCAGCCGCCCCCGCGGCGGGGAAGAGACCCAGTACTTC.

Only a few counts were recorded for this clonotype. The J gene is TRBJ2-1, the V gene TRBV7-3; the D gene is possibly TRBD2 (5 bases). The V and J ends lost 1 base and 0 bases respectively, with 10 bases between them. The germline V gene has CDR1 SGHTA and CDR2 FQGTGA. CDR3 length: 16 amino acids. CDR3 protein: CASSLRSGDSYNEQFF. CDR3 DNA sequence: TGTGCCAGCAGCTTAAGGTCCGGGGACTCCTACAATGAGCAGTTCTTC.

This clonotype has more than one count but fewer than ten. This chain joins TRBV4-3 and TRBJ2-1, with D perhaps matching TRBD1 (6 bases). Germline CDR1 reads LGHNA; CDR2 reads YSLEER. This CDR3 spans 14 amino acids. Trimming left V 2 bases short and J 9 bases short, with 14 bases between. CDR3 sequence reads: CASSQSVGGTEQFF. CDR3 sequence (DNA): TGCGCCAGCAGCCAATCGGTAGGGGGAACTGAGCAGTTCTTC.

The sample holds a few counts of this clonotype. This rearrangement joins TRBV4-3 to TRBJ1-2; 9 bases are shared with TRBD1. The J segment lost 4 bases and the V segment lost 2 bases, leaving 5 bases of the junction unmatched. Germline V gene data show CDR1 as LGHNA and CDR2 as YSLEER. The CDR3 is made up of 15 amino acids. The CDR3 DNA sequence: TGCGCCAGCAGCCAAACCACAGGGGGCAGCTATGGCTACACCTTC. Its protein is CASSQTTGGSYGYTF.

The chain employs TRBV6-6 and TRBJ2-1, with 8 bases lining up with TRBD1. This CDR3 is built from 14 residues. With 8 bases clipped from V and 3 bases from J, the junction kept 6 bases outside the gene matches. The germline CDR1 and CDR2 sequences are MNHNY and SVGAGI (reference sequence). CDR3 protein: CASGDGQGYNEQFF. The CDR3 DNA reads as TGTGCCAGCGGAGATGGACAGGGCTACAATGAGCAGTTCTTC.